This T cell receptor beta chain was recorded in a study of spatial heterogeneity in lung cancer. Relative to its sample, this clonotype is medium-sized (0.01 to 0.1%). Its antigen is currently unknown. The CDR3 totals 9 residues. V gave up 10 bases and J gave up 6 bases, with 4 bases separating them. Germline V gene data show CDR1 as MNHNS and CDR2 as SASEGT. TCRdb itself ran the 5' RACE reads through MiXCR, one entry per CDR3 protein. The data hold 7,200 or so distinct CDR3 sequences, with about 7% observed a single time. Time point described: sample taken at primary tumor resection. Study outcomes and limitations: Tracking of tumor mutation counts was seen in expanded intratumoral alpha and beta TCR counts.

The TCR originated in a female donor with early-stage non-small cell lung cancer. The V gene is TRBV6-1, the J gene TRBJ1-5; D gene unclear. This sample comprised lung tumor tissue, obtained at surgery. The chain's CDR3 is CATGQPQHF. The CDR3 DNA reads TGTGCCACGGGTCAGCCCCAGCATTTT.